The 28 T cell receptor beta chains given below trace back to one sample, sequenced in a study of metastatic and nonmetastatic thyroid tumors. Nobody among the patients had been given any treatment before thyroid surgery. Through MiXCR, TCRdb re-clonotyped the PCR reads. The sample records under 20,000 clones, more than 30% being singletons. The source material was tumor tissue. The receptors were sampled from a male donor with papillary thyroid cancer or a benign thyroid nodule (not recorded which). Some clones in this sample may be carry-over from other donors' samples.

In this sample, this clone turned up a few times. The rearrangement joins TRBV12-3 or TRBV12-4 to TRBJ1-3; D may be TRBD1 (6 bases). V was clipped by 7 bases and J by 2 bases, with 21 bases between them. This CDR3 has 17 residues. In nucleotides, the CDR3 is TGTGCCAGCACCCGACCGGGACAACTACTCACTGGAAACACCATATATTTT. It translates to CASTRPGQLLTGNTIYF.

Only a few counts were recorded for this clone. The genes are TRBV6-1 and TRBJ1-1; 12 bases fit TRBD1. Germline V gene sequence: CDR1 MNHNS, CDR2 SASEGT. The CDR3 contains 14 residues. J gave up 5 bases and V 6 bases, and 4 bases lay outside the gene matches. CDR3 nucleotides: TGTGCCAGCAGGGGACAGGGGGCCGGGACTGAAGCTTTCTTT. Amino acid sequence: CASRGQGAGTEAFF.

This clone counts as medium-sized (0.01 to 0.1%). CDR3 sequence (DNA): TGTGCCAGCATTACAGGGCTCTTAGCTTTCTTT. Translating it yields CASITGLLAFF. The V gene is TRBV6-1, the J gene TRBJ1-1, with D perhaps TRBD1 (6 bases). Trimming stripped 7 bases from V and 10 bases from J, with 13 bases between. CDR3 length equals 11 residues. Per germline, CDR1 MNHNS and CDR2 SASEGT.

V gene TRBV11-1 combines with J gene TRBJ1-1; tentatively, D is TRBD1 (5 bases). Between the trimmed V and J ends, which lost 2 bases and 5 bases, there was a span of 18 bases. CDR3 length: 16 amino acids. Germline V CDR1 and CDR2: SGHAT, FQDESV (reference sequence). CDR3 residues: CASSLIWGNRSTEAFF. The CDR3 DNA follows: TGTGCCAGCAGCTTAATTTGGGGGAACCGTTCGACTGAAGCTTTCTTT.

For the CDR3, the DNA is TGTGCCAGCAGTCCTGAGGGGAGCTCCTACGAGCAGTACTTC. The encoded protein is CASSPEGSSYEQYF. The chain joins TRBV6-2 or TRBV6-3 to TRBJ2-7; either TRBD1 or TRBD2 may supply D (5 bases each). CDR1 and CDR2 from the germline V gene are MNHEY and SVGEGT. The CDR3 totals 14 residues. Trimming stripped 5 bases from V and 0 bases from J, with 11 bases between.

As for this clone: Mismatch with germline at one junction end may stem from a read error. The J gene is TRBJ2-6, the V gene TRBV6-1; D is possibly TRBD1 or TRBD2 (5 bases each). Germline-derived CDR1 and CDR2 are MNHNS and SASEGT. This CDR3 is built from 17 residues. CDR3 sequence reads: CASTQRTGTSGSNVLTF. CDR3 nucleotides: TGTGCCAGCACCCAACGTACCGGGACCTCTGGGTCCAACGTCCTGACTTTC.

The V and J genes are TRBV20-1 and TRBJ1-5; D remains unclear. The germline CDR1 and CDR2 sequences are DFQATT and SNEGSKA (reference sequence). The CDR3 has 13 amino acids. V lost 0 bases to trimming and J lost 7 bases, with 10 bases between them. The CDR3 coding sequence is TGCAGTGCTAGAGACCAGACAAGGCAGCCCCAGCATTTT. As protein: CSARDQTRQPQHF.

This clone occurred a few times. At one end, the junction sequence differs from germline, possibly due to a read error. This chain connects TRBV2 to TRBJ2-5; 9 bases agree with TRBD1. This CDR3 contains 15 residues. The V gene's germline CDR1 is SNHLY and CDR2 FYNNEI. CDR3 in amino acids: CASTPCGTGQETEYF. CDR3 bases: TGTGCCAGCACACCCTGCGGGACAGGGCAAGAGACCGAGTACTTC.

This chain joins TRBV18 and TRBJ1-6; possible D gene TRBD1, 5 bases. CDR3 length equals 14 residues. Germline CDR1 KGHSH, CDR2 LQKENI. The V and J ends lost 4 bases and 14 bases respectively, with 18 bases between them. The CDR3 nucleotides are TGTGCCAGCTCACGGGACCGGACGGAGCGAGCCCTCCACTTT. Protein sequence: CASSRDRTERALHF. The variable domain in full, completed from reference TRBV18 and TRBJ1-6, reads NAGVMQNPRHLVRRRGQEARLRCSPMKGHSHVYWYRQLPEEGLKFMVYLQKENIIDESGMPKERFSAEFPKEGPSILRIQQVVRGDSAAYFCASSRDRTERALHFGNGTRLTVT.

The chain has TRBV5-1 and TRBJ2-3, with TRBD2 matching over 8 bases. CDR1 is SGHRS, CDR2 YFSETQ, per germline. V dropped 0 bases and J dropped 2; count of bases not matched to a gene: 5. The CDR3 contains 16 residues. The CDR3: CASSLVPGGTTDTQYF. The CDR3 coding sequence is TGCGCCAGCAGCTTGGTCCCGGGAGGGACCACAGATACGCAGTATTTT.

This clone has a count of ten or more. V usage is TRBV18 and J usage is TRBJ1-4; D might be TRBD1 (6 bases). Trimming shortened V by 3 bases and J by 6 bases, and 14 bases separated the two germline ends. This CDR3 comprises 15 residues. Germline-derived CDR1 and CDR2 are KGHSH and LQKENI. Here the CDR3 DNA reads TGTGCCAGCTCACCTACAGGGATTCAGGATGAAAAACTGTTTTTT. Translated, it gives CASSPTGIQDEKLFF.

The chain combines TRBV7-2 with TRBJ1-5; D might be TRBD1 (5 bases). Germline CDR1 SGHTA, CDR2 FQGNSA. Trimming cost V 2 bases and J 4 bases, with 9 bases left between them. CDR3 size: 14 residues. The CDR3 loop is CASSLQGRNQPQHF. CDR3 coding DNA: TGTGCCAGCAGCTTACAGGGACGAAATCAGCCCCAGCATTTT.

This clone is medium-sized (0.01 to 0.1%). V is TRBV10-3 and J is TRBJ1-2, with a tentative D call TRBD1 (5 bases). Germline CDR1 and CDR2: ENHRY and SYGVKD. V lost 6 bases, J lost 8 bases, and 16 bases lay in between. CDR3 length equals 13 residues. The CDR3 DNA sequence: TGTGCCATCAGGGGGGGAAGGTCCGAGGGCTACACCTTC. This codes for CAIRGGRSEGYTF.

Many counts were recorded for this clone. J is TRBJ2-3 and V is TRBV6-1; D remains unclear. The V and J ends lost 4 bases and 1 base respectively, with 3 bases between them. Looked up from germline, CDR1 is MNHNS and CDR2 is SASEGT. The CDR3 is made up of 12 amino acids. The CDR3 DNA is TGTGCCAGCAGTGTGGGCACAGATACGCAGTATTTT. It is translated as CASSVGTDTQYF.

This sequence joins TRBV11-3 and TRBJ1-2, with D hard to call. The CDR3 totals 13 residues. The V gene's germline CDR1 is SGHNT and CDR2 YENEEA. The V gene lost 3 bases and the J gene lost 4 bases, with 9 bases spanning the gap. The CDR3 DNA follows: TGTGCCAGCAGCTTGGTGAAGGGCTATGGCTACACCTTC. Protein product: CASSLVKGYGYTF.

This clone has a handful of counts. The chain employs TRBV6-1 and TRBJ2-7, with 8 positions matching TRBD2. The germline V gene has CDR1 MNHNS and CDR2 SASEGT. This CDR3 has 16 amino acids. V was clipped by 2 bases and J by 6 bases; unmatched bases: 12. CDR3 DNA: TGTGCCAGCAGTGAACTTGGCCAAGCGGGGGCCTCCGAGCAGTACTTC. It yields the protein CASSELGQAGASEQYF.

Comments on this clone: Given a much more abundant clone one base away, this may be a read error. The chain has TRBV19 and TRBJ2-5; the match to TRBD2 covers 11 bases. The CDR3 consists of 17 residues. Germline V lookup: CDR1 LNHDA, CDR2 SQIVND (reference sequence). V lost 5 bases and J lost 4; bases outside the gene matches: 12. The CDR3 nucleotides are TGTGCCAGTAGTGCGGGACTAGCGGTAGGCCCCAGAGAGACCCAGTACTTC. Encoded protein: CASSAGLAVGPRETQYF.

V usage is TRBV6-2 or TRBV6-3 and J usage is TRBJ1-2; D remains ambiguous. Germline loops: CDR1 MNHEY, CDR2 SVGEGT. V lost 6 bases and J 5 bases, leaving 10 bases between the germline ends. This CDR3 spans 12 amino acids. The DNA for the CDR3 is TGTGCCAGCAGGGAGTTGGGATATGGCTACACCTTC. It codes for CASRELGYGYTF.

By share of the sample, this clone is medium-sized. The chain combines TRBV20-1 with TRBJ2-1, with TRBD2 identical over 9 bases. The CDR3 is 14 residues long. The ends lost 0 bases at V and 12 bases at J; junction bases unmatched: 9. The germline CDR1 and CDR2 sequences are DFQATT and SNEGSKA (reference sequence). The CDR3 reads CSARDRTGLAMQFF. The DNA for the CDR3 is TGCAGTGCTAGAGATCGAACAGGACTAGCGATGCAGTTCTTC.

The genes are TRBV2 and TRBJ2-7; D remains unclear. The V gene's germline CDR1 is SNHLY and CDR2 FYNNEI. The CDR3 runs 14 residues. The germline V and J ends were trimmed by 10 bases and 2 bases, with 18 bases remaining between them. Here the CDR3 reads CAIRDPTQTYEQYF. The CDR3 nucleotides read TGTGCCATCCGTGATCCTACACAAACCTACGAGCAGTACTTC.

This clone has only one observation. The chain carries TRBV27 and TRBJ2-1; 15 positions match TRBD2. The V gene end was trimmed by 4 bases and the J gene end by 8 bases; junction bases not matched to a gene: 15. This CDR3 contains 19 residues. Germline CDR1 is MNHEY and CDR2 is SMNVEV (reference sequence). CDR3 coding DNA: TGTGCCAGCAGTTCCGGACAGGGGACTAGCGGGAGGTCCTATGATGAGCAGTTCTTC. This encodes CASSSGQGTSGRSYDEQFF.

J is TRBJ1-4 and V is TRBV20-1; D unclear. Between the trimmed V and J ends, which lost 2 bases and 0 bases, there was a span of 13 bases. Germline CDR1 and CDR2: DFQATT and SNEGSKA (reference sequence). CDR3 length: 16 amino acids. CDR3 nucleotides: TGCAGTGCTAGAAATAAATACAGATCAACTAATGAAAAACTGTTTTTT. It translates to CSARNKYRSTNEKLFF.

This clone was seen repeatedly, ten times or more. The chain recombines TRBV30 with TRBJ1-6, with 7 bases fitting TRBD1. The CDR3 contains 13 residues. CDR1 and CDR2 (germline): GTSNPN, SVGIG (reference sequence). V lost 4 bases to trimming and J lost 10 bases; unmatched junction nucleotides: 7. The CDR3 loop is CAWTGQEGSPLHF. The DNA of the CDR3 is TGTGCCTGGACAGGACAGGAGGGATCACCCCTCCACTTT.

V gene TRBV6-1 combines with J gene TRBJ2-7; tentatively, D is TRBD1 (5 bases). Germline V CDR1 and CDR2: MNHNS, SASEGT. The germline V and J ends were trimmed by 5 bases and 2 bases, with 13 bases remaining between them. CDR3 length: 14 amino acids. DNA for the CDR3: TGTGCCAGCAGTCCGTCAGGGTCAGCCTACGAGCAGTACTTC. Its protein product is CASSPSGSAYEQYF.

Concerning this clone itself: Just one base apart from a much larger clone, this may be a read error. J is TRBJ2-1 and V is TRBV19; TRBD2 might be the D (5 bases). The CDR3 has 11 residues. The germline V gene has CDR1 LNHDA and CDR2 SQIVND (reference sequence). CDR3 sequence: CAGRSGPEQFF. The CDR3 nucleotides read TGTGCCGGTAGGAGCGGTCCTGAGCAGTTCTTC.

This clone was picked up many times. The rearrangement links TRBV7-2 to TRBJ2-1; 10 bases map to TRBD2. Germline V CDR1 and CDR2: SGHTA, FQGNSA. CDR3 size: 15 residues. V gave up 9 bases and J gave up 8 bases; unmatched junction bases: 13. CDR3 loop: CASHGWASGSDEQFF. CDR3 bases: TGTGCCAGTCATGGATGGGCTAGCGGGAGTGATGAGCAGTTCTTC.

This clone was counted at least ten times. The chain is built from TRBV7-9 and TRBJ1-3; D gene uncertain. CDR1 and CDR2 (germline): SEHNR, FQNEAQ (reference sequence). This CDR3 has 15 residues. V was shortened by 5 bases and J by 3 bases, with 14 bases between the two germline ends. The CDR3: CASSGGPGDGNTIYF. CDR3 coding DNA: TGTGCCAGCAGCGGAGGACCCGGCGATGGAAACACCATATATTTT.

This clone is labeled as medium-sized. The V and J genes are TRBV20-1 and TRBJ2-7; 10 bases agree with TRBD1. CDR3 length equals 16 residues. Germline lookup yields CDR1 DFQATT and CDR2 SNEGSKA (reference sequence). V shed 1 base, J shed 6 bases, and the junction held 12 bases outside the gene matches. CDR3 coding DNA: TGCAGTGCTAGAGTTAGACAGGGGGCCAGTCACGGCGAGCAGTACTTC. The encoded protein is CSARVRQGASHGEQYF.